The 20 T cell receptor beta chains reported below all come from one sample, sequenced in a study of blood T cell repertoires in COVID-19. Generated by immunoSEQ multiplex PCR, the TCRdb table keeps only in-frame clones and is missing some. This table has some 200,000 clones, 83% appearing once. Sequencing input: peripheral blood. The receptors originated from a young woman with COVID-19, enrolled during active disease.

V gene TRBV3-1 (or the pseudogene TRBV3-2) combines with J gene TRBJ2-1, with unresolved D. Trimming left V 3 bases short and J 9 bases short, with 6 bases between. In germline, CDR1 is LGHDT, CDR2 YNNKEL (reference sequence). The CDR3 covers 11 residues. CDR3 in amino acids: CASSHSGEQFF. For the CDR3, the DNA is TGTGCCAGCAGCCATTCAGGTGAGCAGTTCTTC.

This rearrangement joins TRBV30 to TRBJ2-2, with TRBD1 identical over 7 bases. The CDR3 is 15 residues long. Trimming at V came to 2 bases and at J to 6 bases, leaving 9 bases not matched to a gene. The germline gives CDR1 GTSNPN, CDR2 SVGIG (reference sequence). The CDR3 DNA follows: TGTGCCTGGAGTCCTCGACAGGGCGACCCCGGGGAGCTGTTTTTT. Protein product: CAWSPRQGDPGELFF.

The chain carries TRBV5-8 and TRBJ1-1; a weak D match, TRBD1 (6 bases). Trimming took 0 bases from V and 3 from J, leaving 18 bases between them. CDR1 is SGHTS and CDR2 is YDEGEE in the germline V gene. This CDR3 is 17 amino acids long. The CDR3 region is CASSLALGHSGDTEAFF. The CDR3 nucleotides read TGTGCCAGCAGCTTGGCCTTGGGACACTCAGGCGACACTGAAGCTTTCTTT.

The V gene is TRBV5-5, the J gene TRBJ1-6, with TRBD1 matching over 7 bases. The CDR3 runs 15 residues. J lost 9 bases, V lost 4 bases, and 10 bases had no gene match. CDR1 is SGHKS, CDR2 YYEKEE, per germline (reference sequence). CDR3 region: CASSLTYRGSSPLHF. For the CDR3, the DNA is TGTGCCAGCAGCCTGACTTACAGGGGTAGTTCACCCCTCCACTTT.

This clone came up once. Here the CDR3 DNA reads TGTGCCAGCAGTTTATCGCGGGGAAGCCGCGCGTGGGGCACTGAAGCTTTCTTT. As protein: CASSLSRGSRAWGTEAFF. The chain combines TRBV27 with TRBJ1-1, with D hard to call. Germline-derived CDR1 and CDR2 are MNHEY and SMNVEV (reference sequence). V lost 0 bases and J 4 bases, leaving 21 bases between the germline ends. The CDR3 spans 18 residues.

This chain links TRBV5-1 with TRBJ1-3; D remains unclear. Looked up from germline, CDR1 is SGHRS and CDR2 is YFSETQ. V was shortened by 0 bases and J by 0 bases, with 13 bases between the two germline ends. This CDR3 is built from 17 residues. The CDR3 bases are TGCGCCAGCAGCTTGGGTTCGGTCGATGTCTCTGGAAACACCATATATTTT. This codes for CASSLGSVDVSGNTIYF.

The rearrangement links TRBV9 to TRBJ1-3, with 11 nucleotides matching TRBD1. With V trimmed by 3 bases and J by 3 bases, 14 bases remained unmatched. Per germline, CDR1 SGDLS and CDR2 YYNGEE. The CDR3 extends over 19 amino acids. The CDR3 loop is CASSESRDRGFVGGNTIYF. The CDR3 DNA reads as TGTGCCAGCAGCGAGAGCCGGGACAGGGGGTTTGTTGGTGGAAACACCATATATTTT.

The chain carries TRBV9 and TRBJ1-2, with D hard to call. The CDR3 is 11 amino acids. The germline V and J ends were trimmed by 3 bases and 8 bases, with 8 bases remaining between them. Germline V CDR1 and CDR2: SGDLS, YYNGEE. Here the CDR3 DNA reads TGTGCCAGCAGCGCATCACAAGGCTACACCTTC. Translating gives CASSASQGYTF.

This clone has more than one count but fewer than ten. The chain has TRBV5-4 and TRBJ2-1; 11 positions match TRBD2. V was pared by 3 bases and J by 5 bases, with 4 bases of the junction left unmatched. The CDR3 length is 15 residues. Germline CDR1 SGHNT, CDR2 YYREEE (reference sequence). CDR3 in DNA: TGTGCCAGCAGCTCTAGCGGGGGGCGCAACAATGAGCAGTTCTTC. Amino acids: CASSSSGGRNNEQFF.

This clone was recorded only once. The gene calls are TRBV13 and TRBJ2-1; TRBD2 matches at 8 bases. Trimming took 8 bases from V and 4 from J; bases not matched to a gene: 13. Germline values: CDR1 PRHDT, CDR2 FYEKMQ (reference sequence). The CDR3 sequence is 16 residues long. The CDR3 nucleotides read TGTGCCAGCTCAGGATCCGAGACTAGCGAGTACAATGAGCAGTTCTTC. This sequence encodes CASSGSETSEYNEQFF.

The J gene is TRBJ1-2, the V gene TRBV5-8, with 10 bases identical to TRBD1. V lost 3 bases to trimming and J lost 0 bases; unmatched junction nucleotides: 5. Per germline, CDR1 SGHTS and CDR2 YDEGEE. The CDR3 contains 16 residues. CDR3 coding DNA: TGTGCCAGCAGCTCCGGGACAGGGGCAGCTAACTATGGCTACACCTTC. It specifies CASSSGTGAANYGYTF.

The rearrangement joins TRBV5-1 to TRBJ1-2, with D maybe TRBD1 (6 bases). CDR3 length: 15 residues. Germline loops: CDR1 SGHRS, CDR2 YFSETQ. Deletions cut 4 bases from V and 4 bases from J, with 17 bases between. The CDR3 loop reads CASSPNSGQPYGYTF. CDR3 nucleotides: TGCGCCAGCAGCCCCAACTCCGGACAGCCCTATGGCTACACCTTC.

CDR3 DNA sequence: TGTGCCAGTAGTATAACGGCGGGAGGGTACAATGAGCAGTTCTTC. Its protein product is CASSITAGGYNEQFF. The genes are TRBV19 and TRBJ2-1; 9 bases are a match to TRBD2. CDR1 LNHDA and CDR2 SQIVND come from the germline V gene (reference sequence). This CDR3 region has 15 residues. J gave up 4 bases and V 2 bases, and 3 bases lay outside the gene matches.

This rearrangement joins TRBV19 to TRBJ1-2; D is possibly TRBD1 (5 bases). Deletions cut 4 bases from V and 7 bases from J, with 13 bases between. Germline CDR1 is LNHDA and CDR2 is SQIVND (reference sequence). This CDR3 has 13 residues. The CDR3 region has the DNA TGTGCCAGTAGTAAACAGGTCGCCCGTGGCTACACCTTC. This sequence encodes CASSKQVARGYTF. The full variable domain, its missing parts supplied by reference TRBV19 and TRBJ1-2, is DGGITQSPKYLFRKEGQNVTLSCEQNLNHDAMYWYRQDPGQGLRLIYYSQIVNDFQKGDIAEGYSVSREKKESFPLTVTSAQKNPTAFYLCASSKQVARGYTFGSGTRLTVV.

The rearrangement links TRBV30 to TRBJ2-2, with 7 bases identical to TRBD1. The germline V gene has CDR1 GTSNPN and CDR2 SVGIG (reference sequence). The CDR3 covers 13 residues. The J segment lost 1 base and the V segment lost 8 bases, leaving 4 bases of the junction unmatched. The CDR3 coding sequence is TGTGCCGGCCGGGACAGGAACACCGGGGAGCTGTTTTTT. Its protein is CAGRDRNTGELFF.

The chain uses TRBV18 and TRBJ1-1, with D maybe TRBD1 (5 bases). Trimming stripped 3 bases from V and 2 bases from J, with 13 bases between. This CDR3 has 15 residues. Germline V CDR1 and CDR2: KGHSH, LQKENI. The CDR3 nucleotides are TGTGCCAGCTCACCCCATCCCCAGGGCAACACTGAAGCTTTCTTT. It translates to CASSPHPQGNTEAFF. Full variable domain (outside the CDR3, taken from reference TRBV18 and TRBJ1-1): NAGVMQNPRHLVRRRGQEARLRCSPMKGHSHVYWYRQLPEEGLKFMVYLQKENIIDESGMPKERFSAEFPKEGPSILRIQQVVRGDSAAYFCASSPHPQGNTEAFFGQGTRLTVV.

V is TRBV19 and J is TRBJ1-4, with TRBD1 matching 9 bases. Germline trimming cut 5 bases from V and 8 bases from J; bases unmatched to any gene: 9. The CDR3 has 15 amino acids. CDR1 and CDR2 from the germline V gene are LNHDA and SQIVND (reference sequence). DNA for the CDR3: TGTGCCAGTAGTCCCGGGACAGGGTTCAGGGAAAAACTGTTTTTT. This gives the protein CASSPGTGFREKLFF.

This clone was observed a few times. The J gene is TRBJ1-4, the V gene TRBV15; 11 bases fit TRBD1. Germline CDR1 is LNHNV and CDR2 is YYDKDF (reference sequence). V was clipped by 4 bases and J by 7 bases; unmatched bases: 5. The CDR3 has 15 residues. The CDR3 spells CATSNGTGGSEKLFF. For the CDR3, the DNA is TGTGCCACCAGCAACGGGACAGGGGGGAGTGAAAAACTGTTTTTT.

CDR3 sequence reads: CASSVEQGYGYTF. CDR3 nucleotides: TGTGCCAGCAGCGTTGAACAGGGGTATGGCTACACCTTC. The chain employs TRBV9 and TRBJ1-2; 7 nucleotides match TRBD1. V trimming: 2 bases; J trimming: 5 bases; junction bases outside the gene matches: 3. The CDR3 consists of 13 residues. Looked up from germline, CDR1 is SGDLS and CDR2 is YYNGEE.

V gene TRBV29-1 combines with J gene TRBJ1-2, with D possibly matching TRBD1 (6 bases). Germline V gives CDR1 SQVTM, CDR2 ANQGSEA. The CDR3 spans 12 residues. V was cut by 3 bases and J by 6 bases, with 11 bases left in between. The CDR3 here is CSVDRTVDGYTF. The CDR3 DNA follows: TGCAGCGTTGATCGGACAGTGGATGGCTACACCTTC.